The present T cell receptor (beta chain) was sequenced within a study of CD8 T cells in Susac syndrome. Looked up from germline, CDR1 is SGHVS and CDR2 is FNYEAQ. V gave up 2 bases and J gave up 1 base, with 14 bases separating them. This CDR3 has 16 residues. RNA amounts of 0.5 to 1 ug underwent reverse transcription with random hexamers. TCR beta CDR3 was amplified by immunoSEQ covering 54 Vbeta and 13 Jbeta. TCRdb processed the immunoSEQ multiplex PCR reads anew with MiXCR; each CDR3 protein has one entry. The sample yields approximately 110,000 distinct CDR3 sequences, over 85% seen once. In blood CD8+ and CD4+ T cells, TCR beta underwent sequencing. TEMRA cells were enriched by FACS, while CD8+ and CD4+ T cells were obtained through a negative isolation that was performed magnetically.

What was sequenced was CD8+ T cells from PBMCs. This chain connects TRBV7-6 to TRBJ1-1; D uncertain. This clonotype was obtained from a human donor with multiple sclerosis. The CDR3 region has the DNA TGTGCCAGCAGCTTAAGACCGGGAGTGGCGAACACTGAAGCTTTCTTT. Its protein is CASSLRPGVANTEAFF.